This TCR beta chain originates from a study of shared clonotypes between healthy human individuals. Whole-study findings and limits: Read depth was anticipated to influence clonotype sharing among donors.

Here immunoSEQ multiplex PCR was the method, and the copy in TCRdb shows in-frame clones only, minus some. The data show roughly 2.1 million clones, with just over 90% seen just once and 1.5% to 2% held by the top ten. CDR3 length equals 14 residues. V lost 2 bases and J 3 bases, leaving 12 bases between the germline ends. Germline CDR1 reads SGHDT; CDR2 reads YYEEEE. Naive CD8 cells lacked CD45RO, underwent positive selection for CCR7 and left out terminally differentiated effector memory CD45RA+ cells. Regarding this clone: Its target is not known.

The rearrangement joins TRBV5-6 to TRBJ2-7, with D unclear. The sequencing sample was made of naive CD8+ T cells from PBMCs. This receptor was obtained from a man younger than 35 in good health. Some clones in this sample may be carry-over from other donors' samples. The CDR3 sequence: CASSLGTSFYEQYF. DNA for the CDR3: TGTGCCAGCAGCTTAGGCACCTCCTTCTACGAGCAGTACTTC.